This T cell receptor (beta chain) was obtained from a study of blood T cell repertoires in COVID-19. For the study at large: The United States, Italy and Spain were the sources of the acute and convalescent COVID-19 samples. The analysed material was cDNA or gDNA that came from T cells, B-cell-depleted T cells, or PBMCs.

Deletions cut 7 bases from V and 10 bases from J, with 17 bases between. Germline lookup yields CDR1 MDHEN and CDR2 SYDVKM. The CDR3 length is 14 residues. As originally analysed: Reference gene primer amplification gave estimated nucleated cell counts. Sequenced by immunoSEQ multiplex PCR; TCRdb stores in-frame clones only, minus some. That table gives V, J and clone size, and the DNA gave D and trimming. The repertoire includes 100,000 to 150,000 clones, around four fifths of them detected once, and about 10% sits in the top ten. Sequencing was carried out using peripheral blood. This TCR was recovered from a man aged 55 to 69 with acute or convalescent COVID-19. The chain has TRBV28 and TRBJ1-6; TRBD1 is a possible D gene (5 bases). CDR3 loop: CASIPSLKGSPLHF. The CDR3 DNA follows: TGTGCCAGCATCCCGAGTCTGAAGGGGTCACCCCTCCACTTT.